This is a list of T cell receptor beta chains from one sample in a study of T cell responses to AZD1222 COVID-19 vaccine. The data were produced by immunoSEQ multiplex PCR, yet TCRdb's version contains in-frame clones alone and is incomplete. Of about 260,000 clones in the sample, about 92% are singletons; the top ten hold approximately 0.52%. The sample consisted of peripheral blood, taken on day 0 of AZD1222 vaccination. These receptors were obtained from an adult in good health. CDR3s include the opening cysteine and the closing phenylalanine or tryptophan. Fields, in order: V gene, clone size, J gene, D gene, CDR3 DNA, CDR3 protein. D genes are given only for firm matches. Expanded clones are given a class, and other clones once, few, many or no size at all.

TRBV19	few	TRBJ1-1	-	TGTGCCAGTGCTAACAGTCTCCGAGCCACTGAAGCTTTCTTT	CASANSLRATEAFF
TRBV5-6	-	TRBJ2-1	-	TGTGCCAGCAGCTTGGCGATTTTGGCTCACGAGCAGTTCTTC	CASSLAILAHEQFF
TRBV5-1	-	TRBJ2-1	-	TGCGCCAGACACGACAATGAGCAGTTCTTC	CARHDNEQFF
TRBV7-9	once	TRBJ1-2	TRBD1	TGTGCCAGCAGCTTAACAGGGGGTCTTGGCTACACCTTC	CASSLTGGLGYTF
TRBV2	-	TRBJ2-2	TRBD2	TGTGCCAGGCGACTAGCGGGAGGGCCCGGGGAGCTGTTTTTT	CARRLAGGPGELFF
TRBV15	once	TRBJ2-7	TRBD2	TGTGCCACCAGCAGAGACCTAGCGGGGGGCTCCTACGAGCAGTACTTC	CATSRDLAGGSYEQYF
TRBV3-1/TRBV3-2	-	TRBJ2-1	TRBD2	TGTGCCAGCAGCACGACTAGCGGGACGAACAATGAGCAGTTCTTC	CASSTTSGTNNEQFF
TRBV11-1	-	TRBJ2-1	-	TGTGCCTCTAGGCCCAGCTCCTACAATGAGCAGTTCTTC	CASRPSSYNEQFF
TRBV29-1	-	TRBJ1-5	TRBD1	TGCAGCGTGCGGGACAGGGCGGATCAGCCCCAGCATTTT	CSVRDRADQPQHF
TRBV2	once	TRBJ2-1	-	TGTGCCAGCAGCTCGGGCGGGATAGACAATGAGCAGTTCTTC	CASSSGGIDNEQFF
TRBV4-2	-	TRBJ1-1	-	TGTGCCAGCAGCCAAGATAAGTACACTGAAGCTTTCTTT	CASSQDKYTEAFF
TRBV5-1	-	TRBJ2-7	TRBD1	TGCGCCAGCAGCTTGGATGGACAGGTCTCTTACGAGCAGTACTTC	CASSLDGQVSYEQYF
TRBV5-4	-	TRBJ2-3	-	TGTGCCAGCAGCAGTAGCACAGATACGCAGTATTTT	CASSSSTDTQYF
TRBV30	-	TRBJ2-5	TRBD2	TGTGCCTGTCAACTAGCGGTCCGCGAGACCCAGTACTTC	CACQLAVRETQYF
TRBV7-6	-	TRBJ2-7	TRBD2	TGTGCCAGCAGCTTACGGGGGGGCCAGAACGAGCAGTACTTC	CASSLRGGQNEQYF